The subject of this entry is one T cell receptor beta chain. The CDR3 covers 15 residues. From germline, CDR1 is SEHNR and CDR2 FQNEAQ (reference sequence). V lost 0 bases to trimming and J lost 5 bases, with 14 bases between them. This record belongs to a study of blood T cell repertoires in COVID-19. The wider study: Acute and convalescent COVID-19 specimens originated in the United States, Italy and Spain.

Using immunoSEQ multiplex PCR, the repertoire was profiled, and TCRdb retains in-frame clones only, with some absent. The table has 350,000 to 450,000 clones, approximately 90% seen once. This chain joins TRBV7-9 and TRBJ2-7; weak D call: TRBD1 (6 bases). The TCR sequence derives from a woman between 40 and 55 years old who had been exposed to COVID-19. Specimen: PBMCs or T cells enriched from blood (not recorded which). The CDR3 reads CASSLAGTGIDEQYF. The DNA for the CDR3 is TGTGCCAGCAGCTTAGCGGGAACAGGGATTGACGAGCAGTACTTC. Using reference TRBV7-9 and TRBJ2-7 for the parts outside the CDR3, the full variable domain is DTGVSQNPRHKITKRGQNVTFRCDPISEHNRLYWYRQTLGQGPEFLTYFQNEAQLEKSRLLSDRFSAERPKGSFSTLEIQRTEQGDSAMYLCASSLAGTGIDEQYFGPGTRLTVT.